A selection of T cell receptor beta chains follows, all from one sample in a study of cytomegalovirus exposure and HLA in healthy donors. Measured with immunoSEQ multiplex PCR; TCRdb has only the in-frame clones, and not every one. The sample consists of approximately 150,000 clones, around 76% of them appearing once. Sample: PBMCs. The receptors originated from a woman aged 40 to 50 in good health and CMV-seronegative. Each CDR3 is given with its conserved first and last residue. A D gene is named only where the DNA matches it firmly. Not every row has a clone size; where given, it reads once, few, many or a size class.

v_call,j_call,d_call,clone_size,cdr3_length,cdr3_aa,cdr3_nt
TRBV27,TRBJ2-1,-,-,13,CASSLSSPYEQFF,TGTGCCAGCAGTTTATCGTCCCCATATGAGCAGTTCTTC
TRBV30,TRBJ1-2,-,-,14,CAWRLALTGGGYTF,TGTGCCTGGAGATTAGCCCTCACGGGTGGAGGCTACACCTTC
TRBV9,TRBJ2-5,TRBD1,-,15,CASSVEQGASETQYF,TGTGCCAGCAGCGTAGAACAGGGGGCTTCAGAGACCCAGTACTTC
TRBV27,TRBJ1-4,TRBD1,-,17,CASRRGTGGDSHEKLFF,TGTGCCAGCAGACGTGGGACAGGGGGCGATAGTCATGAAAAACTGTTTTTT
TRBV7-6,TRBJ2-7,TRBD2,few,16,CASSEMPGGLLVEQYF,TGTGCCAGCAGCGAAATGCCGGGAGGGCTGCTAGTCGAGCAGTACTTC
TRBV27,TRBJ1-1,TRBD1,-,16,CASSLWVDRGGTEAFF,TGTGCCAGCAGTTTATGGGTTGACAGGGGGGGCACTGAAGCTTTCTTT
TRBV30,TRBJ1-4,-,-,12,CAWSGGDEKLFF,TGTGCCTGGAGCGGGGGGGATGAAAAACTGTTTTTT
TRBV9,TRBJ2-1,-,few,14,CASSVNPGEGMQFF,TGTGCCAGCAGCGTTAACCCAGGGGAGGGAATGCAGTTCTTC
TRBV4-1,TRBJ2-3,TRBD1,once,13,CASSLQGVDTQYF,TGCGCCAGCAGCCTACAGGGGGTAGATACGCAGTATTTT
TRBV6-6,TRBJ2-1,TRBD1,-,15,CASSLTGGAENEQFF,TGTGCCAGCAGCCTAACAGGGGGCGCGGAAAATGAGCAGTTCTTC
TRBV27,TRBJ1-1,TRBD1,few,14,CASSLSRDSLEAFF,TGTGCCAGCAGTTTATCTCGGGACAGCTTAGAAGCTTTCTTT
TRBV4-2,TRBJ2-3,TRBD2,-,15,CASSQASGITDTQYF,TGTGCCAGCAGCCAGGCTAGCGGCATCACAGATACGCAGTATTTT
TRBV7-6,TRBJ2-7,TRBD1,-,13,CASSKGQAYEQYF,TGTGCCAGCAGCAAGGGACAGGCATACGAGCAGTACTTC
TRBV12-5,TRBJ1-5,TRBD1,few,14,CASGFTRGNQPQHF,TGTGCTAGTGGTTTCACCAGGGGGAATCAGCCCCAGCATTTT
TRBV28,TRBJ1-5,-,-,17,CASSLWGGTGGNQPQHF,TGTGCCAGCAGTTTATGGGGAGGCACAGGCGGTAATCAGCCCCAGCATTTT
TRBV7-9,TRBJ1-3,-,-,14,CASSATDKGDTIYF,TGTGCCAGCAGCGCGACGGACAAGGGGGACACCATATATTTT
TRBV6-1,TRBJ2-3,-,-,19,CASSEKEGGWTGGTDTQYF,TGTGCCAGCAGTGAAAAAGAGGGGGGCTGGACAGGAGGAACAGATACGCAGTATTTT
TRBV7-9,TRBJ1-3,TRBD1,-,14,CASSGQASGNTIYF,TGTGCCAGCAGCGGACAGGCCTCTGGAAACACCATATATTTT
TRBV21-1,TRBJ1-4,-,-,12,CAPSQWEEKLFF,TGTGCCCCCAGTCAGTGGGAGGAAAAACTGTTTTTT
TRBV5-1,TRBJ2-5,-,-,16,CASSLAFQGSKETQYF,TGCGCCAGCAGCTTGGCCTTTCAGGGCTCCAAAGAGACCCAGTACTTC
TRBV4-1,TRBJ2-5,-,-,15,CASNQDKERGETQYF,TGCGCCAGCAACCAAGATAAGGAAAGGGGCGAGACCCAGTACTTC
TRBV30,TRBJ1-2,-,-,13,CAWSPQVTYGYTF,TGTGCCTGGAGCCCACAGGTCACCTATGGCTACACCTTC
TRBV28,TRBJ1-2,-,-,13,CASSLTVNYGYTF,TGTGCCAGCAGTTTGACAGTCAACTATGGCTACACCTTC
TRBV28,TRBJ2-1,-,-,15,CASSFQTGSYNEQFF,TGTGCCAGCAGTTTCCAGACAGGTTCCTACAATGAGCAGTTCTTC
TRBV7-9,TRBJ1-1,-,-,12,CSSSSSYTEAFF,-
TRBV6-1,TRBJ1-5,-,-,17,CASSEGRSAVANQPQHF,TGTGCCAGCAGTGAAGGGCGGTCCGCGGTGGCGAATCAGCCCCAGCATTTT
TRBV6-6,TRBJ2-1,TRBD2,-,11,CASSQREGLFF,TGTGCCAGCAGCCAGCGGGAGGGGCTGTTCTTC
TRBV29-1,TRBJ2-5,TRBD2,-,15,CSIVRLAGVGETQYF,TGCAGCATCGTCCGACTAGCGGGAGTGGGAGAGACCCAGTACTTC
TRBV29-1,TRBJ2-3,-,-,14,CSVMPGASTDTQYF,TGCAGCGTTATGCCGGGAGCCAGCACAGATACGCAGTATTTT
TRBV4-2,TRBJ2-5,TRBD2,-,15,CASRRTSGKEETQYF,TGTGCCAGCAGACGCACTAGCGGCAAAGAAGAGACCCAGTACTTC
TRBV19,TRBJ2-1,-,-,17,CASRRAPGVSSYNEQFF,TGTGCCAGTAGAAGGGCCCCCGGGGTGAGCTCCTACAATGAGCAGTTCTTC
TRBV4-1,TRBJ2-5,TRBD1,-,14,CASSLEGGGGTQYF,TGCGCCAGCAGCCTAGAAGGGGGCGGTGGGACCCAGTACTTC
TRBV7-9,TRBJ2-5,TRBD1,-,14,CASSQDRGSETQYF,TGTGCCAGCAGCCAAGACAGGGGAAGCGAGACCCAGTACTTC
TRBV9,TRBJ2-7,TRBD2,-,13,CASSMRREGEQYF,TGTGCCAGCAGCATGCGGCGGGAGGGTGAGCAGTACTTC
TRBV9,TRBJ2-1,-,once,15,CASSAPGLVYNEQFF,TGTGCCAGCAGCGCTCCGGGACTGGTATACAATGAGCAGTTCTTC
TRBV15,TRBJ1-3,-,-,18,CATSIGGGRPRSGNTIYF,TGTGCCACCTCAATTGGGGGCGGCAGACCCCGAAGCGGAAACACCATATATTTT
TRBV11-3,TRBJ2-7,-,-,14,CASTVTGSSYEQYF,TGTGCCAGCACCGTAACAGGTAGCTCCTACGAGCAGTACTTC
TRBV7-2,TRBJ2-1,-,-,15,CASSSDPGRYNEQFF,TGTGCCAGCAGCTCCGATCCTGGCAGATACAATGAGCAGTTCTTC
TRBV5-6,TRBJ1-2,TRBD1,few,16,CASTAGTGGGNYGYTF,TGTGCCAGCACCGCCGGGACAGGGGGCGGGAACTATGGCTACACCTTC
TRBV5-1,TRBJ2-7,TRBD1,-,13,CASSRDRGPEQYF,TGCGCCAGCAGCCGGGACAGGGGGCCCGAGCAGTACTTC
TRBV9,TRBJ2-3,-,once,16,CASSPQWGRGADTQYF,TGTGCCAGCAGCCCGCAATGGGGCAGGGGGGCAGATACGCAGTATTTT
TRBV10-3,TRBJ2-2,-,-,13,CAISETGSGELFF,TGTGCCATCAGTGAGACAGGTTCCGGGGAGCTGTTTTTT
TRBV5-1,TRBJ2-2,-,once,17,CASSFVWERANPGELFF,TGCGCCAGCAGCTTCGTTTGGGAGCGGGCCAATCCCGGGGAGCTGTTTTTT
TRBV27,TRBJ1-2,-,-,14,CASSLDSRNYGYTF,TGTGCCAGCAGTTTGGACAGCCGTAACTATGGCTACACCTTC
TRBV19,TRBJ1-1,TRBD1,few,16,CASTPGGGQRDTEAFF,TGTGCCAGTACCCCAGGAGGGGGACAGAGGGACACTGAAGCTTTCTTT
TRBV7-3,TRBJ2-7,-,-,14,CASSASPSSYEQYF,TGTGCCAGCAGCGCTTCTCCTAGCTCCTACGAGCAGTACTTC
TRBV5-3,TRBJ2-1,-,-,12,CARSLGRNEQFF,TGTGCCAGAAGCTTGGGTCGGAATGAGCAGTTCTTC
TRBV5-6,TRBJ1-1,TRBD1,few,15,CASSLVQGAKTEAFF,TGTGCCAGCAGCTTGGTCCAGGGGGCGAAAACTGAAGCTTTCTTT
TRBV29-1,TRBJ2-5,-,-,13,CSIQLDTEETQYF,TGCAGCATACAATTGGACACTGAAGAGACCCAGTACTTC
TRBV18,TRBJ1-2,-,-,14,CASSPEETNYGYTF,TGTGCCAGCTCACCAGAGGAGACGAACTATGGCTACACCTTC
TRBV5-8,TRBJ2-5,-,-,12,CASRLTGETQYF,TGTGCCAGCAGGCTAACGGGGGAGACCCAGTACTTC
TRBV21-1,TRBJ2-2,-,-,16,CASSKGGQGEAGELFF,TGTGCCAGCAGCAAAGGGGGGCAGGGGGAGGCCGGGGAGCTGTTTTTT